This TCR gamma chain originates from a study of Vδ1+ human thymocytes. Whole-study findings and limits: Thymic delta-chain repertoires held roughly 18% Vdelta2 sequences and few Vdelta3, despite high sort purity. In the thymus, TRG and TRD repertoires looked highly polyclonal with Gaussian CDR3 lengths. Unexpected Vdelta2 sequences could cause misinterpretation of bulk repertoire data.

Of note for this clone: What it binds is unknown.

The template was reverse-transcribed extracted RNA. The CDR3 regions were amplified by multiplex PCR from V-gene primers to a constant-region primer. TCRdb reanalysed the multiplex PCR reads with CATT. The sample includes thousands of gamma-chain clones, 42% of them seen just once. The sorted cells were CD3+ Vdelta1+ Vdelta2- thymocytes from alphabeta-depleted thymus. The CDR3 has 15 amino acids. Source material: Vdelta1+ gamma-delta thymocytes from the thymus. Regarding subset: FACS-sorted CD3+ TCRalphabeta- TCRVdelta1+ TCRVdelta2- thymocytes. The J gene was identified as TRGJ1 or TRGJ2, and no V gene was called. The TCR comes from a boy younger than two who had congenital heart surgery. For the CDR3, the DNA is TGTGCCACCTGGGACCCGCCATGCCTGAGTCATAAGAAACTCTTT. It specifies CATWDPPCLSHKKLF.